One and the same sample provided the 25 T cell receptor beta chains below, sequenced in a study of radiation and T cells in renal cell carcinoma. Time point specified: baseline pretreatment blood. Sample treatment: 15 Gy SBRT to primary tumor, nephrectomy 4 weeks later. The repertoire was sequenced with immunoSEQ multiplex PCR; TCRdb's copy has only in-frame clones and lacks some. The sample records about 140,000 clones, around 78% being singletons. This sample comprised blood, obtained from a patient whose treatment included radiotherapy and nephrectomy. The source is a woman between 45 and 60 years old with renal cell carcinoma.

The chain employs TRBV5-5 and TRBJ1-2; TRBD1 is a possible D gene (5 bases). Trimming removed 3 bases from V and 4 bases from J, with 16 bases in between. In germline, CDR1 is SGHKS, CDR2 YYEKEE (reference sequence). CDR3 length equals 15 residues. CDR3 residues: CASSSRAGTGYGYTF. The DNA of the CDR3 is TGTGCCAGCAGCTCCCGGGCAGGGACGGGCTATGGCTACACCTTC.

The rearrangement links TRBV4-3 to TRBJ2-5, with 8 bases that match TRBD2. Germline loops: CDR1 LGHNA, CDR2 YSLEER. V shed 3 bases, J shed 5 bases, and the junction held 14 bases outside the gene matches. CDR3 length equals 17 residues. CDR3 in amino acids: CASSQEPKAGVGETQYF. The CDR3 DNA reads TGCGCCAGCAGCCAGGAGCCTAAAGCGGGGGTTGGGGAGACCCAGTACTTC.

This chain uses TRBV4-1 with TRBJ1-1, with D perhaps matching TRBD1 (5 bases). The CDR3 extends over 15 amino acids. V was pared by 4 bases and J by 1 base, with 13 bases between. The germline gives CDR1 MGHRA, CDR2 YSYEKL. In nucleotides, the CDR3 is TGCGCCAGCAGCCGAGACGGACAAGGGAACACTGAAGCTTTCTTT. It specifies CASSRDGQGNTEAFF.

The CDR3 loop reads CASSVAGGDTVSYEQYF. The CDR3 nucleotides are TGTGCCAGCAGCGTAGCTGGGGGAGACACCGTCTCCTACGAGCAGTACTTC. This chain links TRBV9 with TRBJ2-7; the D call may be TRBD1 or TRBD2 (5 bases each). The CDR3 spans 17 residues. Germline CDR1 and CDR2: SGDLS and YYNGEE. V was cut by 0 bases and J by 0 bases, with 16 bases left in between.

V usage is TRBV28 and J usage is TRBJ2-7; 8 bases are shared with TRBD1. CDR1 is MDHEN and CDR2 is SYDVKM in the germline V gene. The ends lost 4 bases at V and 3 bases at J; junction bases unmatched: 5. There are 14 residues in the CDR3. CDR3 sequence reads: CASSYDRGSYEQYF. The CDR3 DNA reads TGTGCCAGCAGTTATGACAGGGGTAGCTACGAGCAGTACTTC.

The rearrangement joins TRBV10-3 to TRBJ1-1; D gene uncertain. Trimming shortened V by 2 bases and J by 11 bases, and 15 bases separated the two germline ends. The germline V gene has CDR1 ENHRY and CDR2 SYGVKD. The CDR3 totals 13 residues. CDR3 in amino acids: CAISEDQRSAAFF. The CDR3 DNA reads TGTGCCATCAGTGAGGACCAGAGGTCTGCCGCTTTCTTT.

V and J are TRBV19 and TRBJ1-1; unclear D gene. Germline V gene lookup returns CDR1 LNHDA and CDR2 SQIVND (reference sequence). The CDR3 has 14 amino acids. The V end was cut by 7 bases, the J end by 2 bases, with 14 bases between. CDR3 protein: CASTLLGVNTEAFF. DNA of the CDR3: TGTGCCAGTACCCTACTAGGAGTCAACACTGAAGCTTTCTTT.

The chain couples TRBV6-5 to TRBJ2-7, with D perhaps being TRBD1 or TRBD2 (5 bases each). Trimming removed 2 bases from V and 3 bases from J, with 14 bases in between. The CDR3 loop spans 15 amino acids. Germline CDR1 reads MNHEY; CDR2 reads SVGAGI. As DNA, the CDR3 is TGTGCCAGCAGTTACGGCTCCGAGGGGATCTACGAGCAGTACTTC. This encodes CASSYGSEGIYEQYF.

This clone was counted once. The chain links TRBV5-5 to TRBJ1-2; D call uncertain. The V end was cut by 4 bases, the J end by 4 bases, with 8 bases between. The CDR3 consists of 12 residues. Germline CDR1 SGHKS, CDR2 YYEKEE (reference sequence). The CDR3 DNA sequence: TGTGCCAGCAGCCCGGAGCTCTATGGCTACACCTTC. Translating gives CASSPELYGYTF.

CDR3 DNA sequence: TGTGCCAGCAGGACTCCTCGCGGGAGCAATGAGCAGTTCTTC. Translating gives CASRTPRGSNEQFF. The chain combines TRBV7-2 with TRBJ2-1; 7 bases align to TRBD2. The CDR3 runs 14 residues. V was pared by 6 bases and J by 6 bases, with 8 bases of the junction left unmatched. CDR1 SGHTA and CDR2 FQGNSA come from the germline V gene. The variable domain in full, completed from reference TRBV7-2 and TRBJ2-1, reads GAGVSQSPSNKVTEKGKDVELRCDPISGHTALYWYRQSLGQGLEFLIYFQGNSAPDKSGLPSDRFSAERTGGSVSTLTIQRTQQEDSAVYLCASRTPRGSNEQFFGPGTRLTVL.

This clone appeared a single time. Here the CDR3 reads CASDPATGANIQYF. CDR3 coding DNA: TGTGCCAGCGACCCCGCTACTGGGGCGAACATTCAGTACTTC. The rearrangement links TRBV7-9 to TRBJ2-4; a possible D gene is TRBD1 (5 bases). V was cut by 8 bases and J by 7 bases, with 18 bases left in between. Germline V gene data show CDR1 as SEHNR and CDR2 as FQNEAQ (reference sequence). The length of the CDR3 is 14 residues.

CDR3 region: CASNLMGKNYNEQFF. CDR3 sequence (DNA): TGTGCCAGCAACTTAATGGGTAAAAATTACAATGAGCAGTTCTTC. This chain uses TRBV28 with TRBJ2-1; D is undetermined. This CDR3 has 15 residues. The V gene's germline CDR1 is MDHEN and CDR2 SYDVKM. Trimming took off 7 bases at V and 4 bases at J, with 17 bases between the two ends.

This clone has a handful of counts. The chain's CDR3 is CASSDTPGGTQYF. The CDR3 region has the DNA TGTGCCAGCAGTGACACCCCCGGGGGTACGCAGTATTTT. V and J are TRBV2 and TRBJ2-3; possibly TRBD2 for D (6 bases). Germline lookup yields CDR1 SNHLY and CDR2 FYNNEI. CDR3 length: 13 residues. Trimming stripped 3 bases from V and 8 bases from J, with 12 bases between.

The chain joins TRBV5-6 to TRBJ2-1; no clear D. Germline V lookup: CDR1 SGHDT, CDR2 YYEEEE. Trimming took off 3 bases at V and 0 bases at J, with 13 bases between the two ends. This CDR3 has 16 residues. CDR3 in amino acids: CASSSYVTASYNEQFF. CDR3 coding DNA: TGTGCCAGCAGCTCCTATGTTACCGCCTCCTACAATGAGCAGTTCTTC.

V is TRBV7-8 and J is TRBJ2-3; D call uncertain. Germline CDR1 and CDR2: SGHVS and FQNEAQ. Between the trimmed V and J ends, which lost 1 base and 0 bases, there was a span of 11 bases. The CDR3 spans 16 residues. As DNA, the CDR3 is TGTGCCAGCAGCTTAGTTGAAAGTGACAGCACAGATACGCAGTATTTT. It translates to CASSLVESDSTDTQYF.

The genes are TRBV18 and TRBJ1-3; TRBD1 agrees at 10 bases. Germline values: CDR1 KGHSH, CDR2 LQKENI. Germline trimming cut 3 bases from V and 0 bases from J; bases unmatched to any gene: 8. There are 18 residues in the CDR3. The CDR3 loop is CASSPPGQGFHSGNTIYF. In DNA form, the CDR3 reads TGTGCCAGCTCACCTCCGGGACAGGGGTTCCACTCTGGAAACACCATATATTTT.

This chain links TRBV28 with TRBJ2-7; 8 positions match TRBD2. Germline loops: CDR1 MDHEN, CDR2 SYDVKM. The CDR3 spans 16 residues. J gave up 0 bases and V 5 bases, and 9 bases lay outside the gene matches. This CDR3 is CASSLNLAGLSYEQYF. The DNA of the CDR3 is TGTGCCAGCAGTCTTAATCTAGCGGGCCTCTCCTACGAGCAGTACTTC.

This rearrangement joins TRBV11-2 to TRBJ2-7; D unresolved. The germline gives CDR1 SGHAT, CDR2 FQNNGV. The CDR3 length is 13 residues. The V end lost 4 bases, the J end lost 4 bases, and 11 bases lay between the germline ends. CDR3 nucleotides: TGTGCCAGCAGCTACTCTTCAGGTTACGAGCAGTACTTC. This gives the protein CASSYSSGYEQYF.

This clone has just a few counts. V and J are TRBV4-1 and TRBJ2-5, with TRBD2 identical over 11 bases. The germline gives CDR1 MGHRA, CDR2 YSYEKL. Trimming took 5 bases from V and 5 from J; bases not matched to a gene: 7. CDR3 size: 15 residues. This chain's CDR3 is CASSIAGGPSETQYF. In DNA, the CDR3 is TGCGCCAGCAGCATAGCGGGAGGGCCCTCGGAGACCCAGTACTTC.

The J gene is TRBJ1-2, the V gene TRBV7-8, with TRBD1 identical over 7 bases. Germline V lookup: CDR1 SGHVS, CDR2 FQNEAQ. V gave up 5 bases and J gave up 4 bases; unmatched junction bases: 7. CDR3 length equals 14 residues. CDR3 sequence: CASSPRTGPYGYTF. The CDR3 DNA follows: TGTGCCAGCAGCCCTAGGACAGGCCCCTATGGCTACACCTTC. The whole variable domain, remainder taken from reference TRBV7-8 and TRBJ1-2, is GAGVSQSPRYKVAKRGQDVALRCDPISGHVSLFWYQQALGQGPEFLTYFQNEAQLDKSGLPSDRFFAERPEGSVSTLKIQRTQQEDSAVYLCASSPRTGPYGYTFGSGTRLTVV.

The chain joins TRBV7-2 to TRBJ2-7, with D tentatively TRBD2 (6 bases). Germline loops: CDR1 SGHTA, CDR2 FQGNSA. The CDR3 is 15 residues long. Deletions cut 1 base from V and 3 bases from J, with 13 bases between. CDR3 loop: CASSLGLATSYEQYF. DNA of the CDR3: TGTGCCAGCAGCTTAGGTCTAGCGACCAGCTACGAGCAGTACTTC.

This clone was recorded only once. The chain couples TRBV29-1 to TRBJ2-3; D may be TRBD2 (6 bases). CDR1 SQVTM and CDR2 ANQGSEA come from the germline V gene. V dropped 1 base and J dropped 4 bases, with 12 bases sitting between them. The CDR3 length is 14 residues. The DNA for the CDR3 is TGCAGCGTTGAAGGGGAGACTAGTTCAGATACGCAGTATTTT. It is translated as CSVEGETSSDTQYF.

This clone was seen once. This rearrangement joins TRBV30 to TRBJ2-7, with a tentative D call TRBD2 (6 bases). V gave up 3 bases and J gave up 1 base, with 16 bases separating them. The germline CDR1 and CDR2 sequences are GTSNPN and SVGIG (reference sequence). This CDR3 comprises 15 residues. The CDR3: CAWSPTQGGSYEQYF. CDR3 coding DNA: TGTGCCTGGAGCCCTACCCAGGGAGGATCCTACGAGCAGTACTTC. Together with reference TRBV30 and TRBJ2-7, the CDR3 gives the full variable domain: SQTIHQWPATLVQPVGSPLSLECTVEGTSNPNLYWYRQAAGRGLQLLFYSVGIGQISSEVPQNLSASRPQDRQFILSSKKLLLSDSGFYLCAWSPTQGGSYEQYFGPGTRLTVT.

V usage is TRBV7-9 and J usage is TRBJ2-3; D is ambiguous. Trimming stripped 5 bases from V and 0 bases from J, with 9 bases between. This CDR3 has 14 amino acids. Germline V CDR1 and CDR2: SEHNR, FQNEAQ (reference sequence). The CDR3 nucleotides are TGTGCCAGCAGCCATCTGACTAGCACAGATACGCAGTATTTT. Its translation is CASSHLTSTDTQYF.

This chain connects TRBV6-1 to TRBJ2-7; D is possibly TRBD1 (6 bases). This CDR3 is built from 14 residues. Germline V gives CDR1 MNHNS, CDR2 SASEGT. V dropped 8 bases and J dropped 5 bases, with 19 bases sitting between them. CDR3 sequence reads: CASSIYRDGDEQYF. CDR3 nucleotide sequence: TGTGCCAGCTCTATTTACAGGGATGGGGACGAGCAGTACTTC.